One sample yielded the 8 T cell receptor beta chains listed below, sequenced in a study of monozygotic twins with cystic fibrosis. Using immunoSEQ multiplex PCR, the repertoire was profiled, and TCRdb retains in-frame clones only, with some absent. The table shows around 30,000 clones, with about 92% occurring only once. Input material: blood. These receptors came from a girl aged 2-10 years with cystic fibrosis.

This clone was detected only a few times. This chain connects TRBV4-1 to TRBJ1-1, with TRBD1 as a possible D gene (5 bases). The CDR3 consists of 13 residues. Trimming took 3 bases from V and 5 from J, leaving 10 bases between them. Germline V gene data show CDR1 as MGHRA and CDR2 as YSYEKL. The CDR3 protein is CASSQRGETEAFF. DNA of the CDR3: TGCGCCAGCAGCCAGAGGGGTGAAACTGAAGCTTTCTTT.

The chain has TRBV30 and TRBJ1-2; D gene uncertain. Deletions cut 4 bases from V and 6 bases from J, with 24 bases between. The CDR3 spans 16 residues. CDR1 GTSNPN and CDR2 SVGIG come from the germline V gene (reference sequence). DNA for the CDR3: TGTGCCTGGATTGGCCCTACCGGATATTCCTTGGATGGCTACACCTTC. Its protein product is CAWIGPTGYSLDGYTF. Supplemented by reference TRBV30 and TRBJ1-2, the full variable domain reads SQTIHQWPATLVQPVGSPLSLECTVEGTSNPNLYWYRQAAGRGLQLLFYSVGIGQISSEVPQNLSASRPQDRQFILSSKKLLLSDSGFYLCAWIGPTGYSLDGYTFGSGTRLTVV.

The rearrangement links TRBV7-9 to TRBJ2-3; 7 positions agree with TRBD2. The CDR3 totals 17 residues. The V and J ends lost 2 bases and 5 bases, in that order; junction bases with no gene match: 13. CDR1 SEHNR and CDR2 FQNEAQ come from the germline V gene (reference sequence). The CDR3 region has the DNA TGTGCCAGCAGCTTAAAGCGGGGCGGGGCAGGGAGAGATACGCAGTATTTT. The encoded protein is CASSLKRGGAGRDTQYF.

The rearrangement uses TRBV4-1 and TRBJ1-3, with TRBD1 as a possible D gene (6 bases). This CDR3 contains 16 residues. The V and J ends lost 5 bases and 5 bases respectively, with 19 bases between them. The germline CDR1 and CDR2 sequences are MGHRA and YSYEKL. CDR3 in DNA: TGCGCCAGCAGCGCGCCCGGGACACAGTCCCGAAACACCATATATTTT. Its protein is CASSAPGTQSRNTIYF.

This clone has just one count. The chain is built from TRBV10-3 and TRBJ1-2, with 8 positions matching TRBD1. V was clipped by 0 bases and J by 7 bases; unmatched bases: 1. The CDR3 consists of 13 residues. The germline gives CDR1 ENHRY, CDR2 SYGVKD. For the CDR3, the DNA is TGTGCCATCAGTGAGTCAGGGACAGGTGGCTACACCTTC. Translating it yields CAISESGTGGYTF.

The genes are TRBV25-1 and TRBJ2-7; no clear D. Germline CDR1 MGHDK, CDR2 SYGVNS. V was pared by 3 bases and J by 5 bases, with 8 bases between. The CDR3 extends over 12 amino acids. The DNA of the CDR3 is TGTGCCAGCAGTGACCCGCTTAACGAGCAGTACTTC. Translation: CASSDPLNEQYF.

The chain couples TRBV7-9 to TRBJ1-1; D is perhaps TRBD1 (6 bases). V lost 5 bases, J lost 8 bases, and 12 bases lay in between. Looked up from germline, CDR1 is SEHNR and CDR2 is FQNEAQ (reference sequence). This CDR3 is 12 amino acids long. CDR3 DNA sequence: TGTGCCAGCAGCCAATACGGGACAGAAGCTTTCTTT. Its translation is CASSQYGTEAFF.

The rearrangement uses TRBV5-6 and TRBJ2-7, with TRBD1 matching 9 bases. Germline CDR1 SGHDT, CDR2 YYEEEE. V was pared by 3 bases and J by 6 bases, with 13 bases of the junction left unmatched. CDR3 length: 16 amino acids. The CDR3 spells CASSSTSRDRVGEQYF. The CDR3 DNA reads TGTGCCAGCAGCTCCACCAGCCGGGACAGGGTCGGCGAGCAGTACTTC. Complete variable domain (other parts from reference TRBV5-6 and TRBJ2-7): DAGVTQSPTHLIKTRGQQVTLRCSPKSGHDTVSWYQQALGQGPQFIFQYYEEEERQRGNFPDRFSGHQFPNYSSELNVNALLLGDSALYLCASSSTSRDRVGEQYFGPGTRLTVT.